A single T cell receptor (beta chain) is shown here with its context. The data derive from a study of shared clonotypes between healthy human individuals. The assay was run at deep level. Assay used: immunoSEQ multiplex PCR; TCRdb lists only in-frame clones, some missing. Here the sample spans about 2 million clones, 85% to 95% being singletons. Per the germline V gene, CDR1 is SGHRS and CDR2 is YFSETQ. This CDR3 comprises 20 residues. V lost 0 bases, J lost 4 bases, and 19 bases stayed unmatched. The chain couples TRBV5-1 to TRBJ2-5; 9 bases map to TRBD1. Sequencing was performed on naive CD4+ T cells sorted from blood. The subset was: CD45RA+ positively selected. The receptor was derived from a man aged 18 to 30 in good health. The CDR3 sequence is CASSLEGQGLTGGFGETQYF. The CDR3 coding sequence is TGCGCCAGCAGCTTGGAAGGACAGGGATTGACAGGGGGATTTGGAGAGACCCAGTACTTC.